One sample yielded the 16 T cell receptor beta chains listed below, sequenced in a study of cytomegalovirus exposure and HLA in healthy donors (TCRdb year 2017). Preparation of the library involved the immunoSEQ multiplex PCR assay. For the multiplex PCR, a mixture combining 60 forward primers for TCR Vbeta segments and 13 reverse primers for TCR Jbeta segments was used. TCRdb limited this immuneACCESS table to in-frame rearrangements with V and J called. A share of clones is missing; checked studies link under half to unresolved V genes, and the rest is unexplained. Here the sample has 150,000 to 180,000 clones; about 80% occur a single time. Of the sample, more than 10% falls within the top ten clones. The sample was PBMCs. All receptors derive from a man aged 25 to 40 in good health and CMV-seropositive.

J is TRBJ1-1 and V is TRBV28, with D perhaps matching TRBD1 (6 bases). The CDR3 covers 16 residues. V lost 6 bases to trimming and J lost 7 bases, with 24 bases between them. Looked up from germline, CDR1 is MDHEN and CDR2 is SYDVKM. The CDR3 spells CASRSTGLRDFVEAFF. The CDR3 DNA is TGTGCCAGCAGATCTACAGGGCTGAGGGATTTTGTTGAAGCTTTCTTT. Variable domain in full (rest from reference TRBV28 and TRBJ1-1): DVKVTQSSRYLVKRTGEKVFLECVQDMDHENMFWYRQDPGLGLRLIYFSYDVKMKEKGDIPEGYSVSREKKERFSLILESASTNQTSMYLCASRSTGLRDFVEAFFGQGTRLTVV.

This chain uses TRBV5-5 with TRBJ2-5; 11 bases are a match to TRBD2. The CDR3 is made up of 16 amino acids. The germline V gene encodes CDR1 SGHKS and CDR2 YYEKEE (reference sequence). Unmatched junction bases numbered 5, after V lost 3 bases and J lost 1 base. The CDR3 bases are TGTGCCAGCAGCTCACCGGGACTAGCGGCCCAAGAGACCCAGTACTTC. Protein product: CASSSPGLAAQETQYF. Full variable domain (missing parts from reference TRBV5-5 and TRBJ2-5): DAGVTQSPTHLIKTRGQQVTLRCSPISGHKSVSWYQQVLGQGPQFIFQYYEKEERGRGNFPDRFSARQFPNYSSELNVNALLLGDSALYLCASSSPGLAAQETQYFGPGTRLLVL.

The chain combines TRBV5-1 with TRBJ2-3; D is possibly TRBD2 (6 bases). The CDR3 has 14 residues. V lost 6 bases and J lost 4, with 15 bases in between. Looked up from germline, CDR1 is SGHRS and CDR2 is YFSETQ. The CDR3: CASKEGVGADTQYF. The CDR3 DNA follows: TGCGCCAGCAAGGAGGGAGTCGGCGCAGATACGCAGTATTTT. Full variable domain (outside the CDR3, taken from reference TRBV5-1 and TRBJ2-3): KAGVTQTPRYLIKTRGQQVTLSCSPISGHRSVSWYQQTPGQGLQFLFEYFSETQRNKGNFPGRFSGRQFSNSRSEMNVSTLELGDSALYLCASKEGVGADTQYFGPGTRLTVL.

The CDR3 is CASSFWDRGSGYTF. The CDR3 nucleotides are TGTGCCAGCAGTTTTTGGGACAGAGGGAGTGGCTACACCTTC. This chain links TRBV28 with TRBJ1-2, with 7 positions matching TRBD1. This CDR3 contains 14 residues. The germline V gene encodes CDR1 MDHEN and CDR2 SYDVKM. The V and J ends lost 3 bases and 7 bases, in that order; junction bases with no gene match: 8.

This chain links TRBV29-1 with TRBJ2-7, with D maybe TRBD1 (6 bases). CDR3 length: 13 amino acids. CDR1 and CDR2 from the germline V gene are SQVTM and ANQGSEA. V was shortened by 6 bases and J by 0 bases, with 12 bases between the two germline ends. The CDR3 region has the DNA TGCAGCGTACAGGGACCTACCTCCTACGAGCAGTACTTC. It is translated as CSVQGPTSYEQYF.

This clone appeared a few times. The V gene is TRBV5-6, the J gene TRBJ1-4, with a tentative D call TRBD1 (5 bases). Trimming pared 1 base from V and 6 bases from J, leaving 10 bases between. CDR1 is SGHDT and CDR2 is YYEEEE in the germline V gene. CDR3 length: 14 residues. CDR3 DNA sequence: TGTGCCAGCAGCTTGATGGGGGGTTATGAAAAACTGTTTTTT. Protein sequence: CASSLMGGYEKLFF.

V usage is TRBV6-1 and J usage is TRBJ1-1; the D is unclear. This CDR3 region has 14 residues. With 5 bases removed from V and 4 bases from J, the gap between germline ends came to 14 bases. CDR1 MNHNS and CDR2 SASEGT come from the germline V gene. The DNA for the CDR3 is TGTGCCAGCAGTTGGACGGGGAAAGCCACTGAAGCTTTCTTT. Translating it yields CASSWTGKATEAFF.

The CDR3 spells CASSVLARGDTEAFF. The CDR3 DNA reads as TGTGCCAGCAGCGTACTTGCTCGCGGGGACACTGAAGCTTTCTTT. The chain combines TRBV9 with TRBJ1-1; D unclear. The length of the CDR3 is 15 residues. Looked up from germline, CDR1 is SGDLS and CDR2 is YYNGEE. V shed 1 base and J shed 3 bases, with 13 bases lying between them.

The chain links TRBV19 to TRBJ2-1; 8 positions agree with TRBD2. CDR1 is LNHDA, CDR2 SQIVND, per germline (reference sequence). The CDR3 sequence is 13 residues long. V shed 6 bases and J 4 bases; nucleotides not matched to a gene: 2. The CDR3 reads CASRVAGYNEQFF. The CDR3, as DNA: TGTGCCAGTAGGGTAGCGGGATACAATGAGCAGTTCTTC.

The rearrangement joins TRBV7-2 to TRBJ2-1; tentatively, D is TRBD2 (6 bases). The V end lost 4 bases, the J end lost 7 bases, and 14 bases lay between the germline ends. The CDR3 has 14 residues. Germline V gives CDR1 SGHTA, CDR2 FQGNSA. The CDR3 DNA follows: TGTGCCAGCAGCTGGGGCAGTGGGGGGAATGAGCAGTTCTTC. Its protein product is CASSWGSGGNEQFF.

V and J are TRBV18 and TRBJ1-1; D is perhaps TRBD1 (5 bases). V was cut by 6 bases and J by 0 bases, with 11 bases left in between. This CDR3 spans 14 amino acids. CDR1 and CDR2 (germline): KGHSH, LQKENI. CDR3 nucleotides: TGTGCCAGCTCGGCGGCGGGGGTGAACACTGAAGCTTTCTTT. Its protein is CASSAAGVNTEAFF.

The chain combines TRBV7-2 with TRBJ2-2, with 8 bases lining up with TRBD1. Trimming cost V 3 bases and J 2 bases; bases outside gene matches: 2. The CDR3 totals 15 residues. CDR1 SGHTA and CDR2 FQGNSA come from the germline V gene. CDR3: CASSFGTGNTGELFF. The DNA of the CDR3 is TGTGCCAGCAGCTTTGGGACAGGAAACACCGGGGAGCTGTTTTTT.

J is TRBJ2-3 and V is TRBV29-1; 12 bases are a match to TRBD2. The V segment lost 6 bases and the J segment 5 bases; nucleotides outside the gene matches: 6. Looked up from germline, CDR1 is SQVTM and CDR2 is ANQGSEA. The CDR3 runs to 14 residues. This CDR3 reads CSVSRLAGEDTQYF. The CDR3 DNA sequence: TGCAGCGTCAGTCGACTAGCGGGAGAAGATACGCAGTATTTT.

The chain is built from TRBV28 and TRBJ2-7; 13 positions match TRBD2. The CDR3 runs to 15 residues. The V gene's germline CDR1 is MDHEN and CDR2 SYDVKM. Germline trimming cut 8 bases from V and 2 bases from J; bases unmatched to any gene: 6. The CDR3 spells CASRKTSGRAYEQYF. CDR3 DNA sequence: TGTGCCAGCCGTAAAACTAGCGGGAGGGCCTACGAGCAGTACTTC.

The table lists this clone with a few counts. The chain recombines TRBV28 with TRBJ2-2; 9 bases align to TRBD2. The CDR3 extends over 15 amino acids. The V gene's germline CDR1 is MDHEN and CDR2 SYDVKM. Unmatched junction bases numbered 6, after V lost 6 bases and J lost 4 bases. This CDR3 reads CASRRLAEGTGELFF. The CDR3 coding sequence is TGTGCCAGCAGGCGACTAGCGGAGGGCACCGGGGAGCTGTTTTTT.

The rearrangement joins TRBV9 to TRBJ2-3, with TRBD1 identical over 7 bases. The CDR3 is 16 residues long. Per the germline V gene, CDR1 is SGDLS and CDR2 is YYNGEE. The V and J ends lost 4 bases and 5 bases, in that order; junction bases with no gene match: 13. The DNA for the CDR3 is TGTGCCAGCAGCCAAGACCTGGTGACAGGGTTAGATACGCAGTATTTT. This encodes CASSQDLVTGLDTQYF.